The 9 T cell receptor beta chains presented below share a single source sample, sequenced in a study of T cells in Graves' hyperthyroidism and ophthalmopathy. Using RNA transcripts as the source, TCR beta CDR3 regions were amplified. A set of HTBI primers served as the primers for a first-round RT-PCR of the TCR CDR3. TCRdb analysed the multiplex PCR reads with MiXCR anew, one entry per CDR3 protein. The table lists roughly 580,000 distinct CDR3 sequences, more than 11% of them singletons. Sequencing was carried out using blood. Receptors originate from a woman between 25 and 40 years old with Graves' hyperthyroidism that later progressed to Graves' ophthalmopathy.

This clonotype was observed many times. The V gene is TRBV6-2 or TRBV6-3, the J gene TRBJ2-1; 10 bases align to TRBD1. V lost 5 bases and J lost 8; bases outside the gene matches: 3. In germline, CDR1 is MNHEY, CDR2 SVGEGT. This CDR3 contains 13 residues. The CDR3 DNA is TGTGCCAGCAGTATCGGACAGGGGGATGAGCAGTTCTTC. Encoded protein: CASSIGQGDEQFF.

The CDR3, as DNA: TGCAGTGCTAGAGATTCGACGGCGAACACTGAAGCTTTCTTT. This codes for CSARDSTANTEAFF. The chain employs TRBV20-1 and TRBJ1-1; D is ambiguous. With 0 bases removed from V and 1 base from J, the gap between germline ends came to 9 bases. The CDR3 consists of 14 residues. CDR1 DFQATT and CDR2 SNEGSKA come from the germline V gene (reference sequence).

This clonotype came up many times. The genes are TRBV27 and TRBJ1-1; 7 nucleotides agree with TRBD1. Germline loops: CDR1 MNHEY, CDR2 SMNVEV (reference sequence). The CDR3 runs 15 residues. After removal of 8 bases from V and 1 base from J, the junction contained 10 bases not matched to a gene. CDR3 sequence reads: CASQGGPLWNTEAFF. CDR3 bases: TGTGCCAGCCAGGGGGGGCCCTTATGGAACACTGAAGCTTTCTTT.

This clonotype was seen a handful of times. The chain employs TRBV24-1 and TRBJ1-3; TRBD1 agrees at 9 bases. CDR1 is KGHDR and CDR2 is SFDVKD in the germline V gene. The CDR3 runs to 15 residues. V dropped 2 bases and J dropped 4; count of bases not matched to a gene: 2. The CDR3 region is CATSDSGTGGNTIYF. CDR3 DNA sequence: TGTGCCACCAGTGATTCCGGGACAGGGGGAAACACCATATATTTT.

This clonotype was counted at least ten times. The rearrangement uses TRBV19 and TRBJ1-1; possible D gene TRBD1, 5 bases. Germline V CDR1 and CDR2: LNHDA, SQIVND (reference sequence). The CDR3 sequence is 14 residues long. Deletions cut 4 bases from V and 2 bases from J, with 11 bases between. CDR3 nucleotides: TGTGCCAGTAGTACTATAGACAGCAACACTGAAGCTTTCTTT. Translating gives CASSTIDSNTEAFF.

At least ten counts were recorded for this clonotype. CDR3 sequence: CASSVREGRYEQYF. For the CDR3, the DNA is TGCGCCAGCAGTGTGAGGGAGGGCCGCTACGAGCAGTACTTC. The chain joins TRBV10-2 to TRBJ2-7; 7 positions match TRBD2. Germline loops: CDR1 WSHSY, CDR2 SAAADI. This CDR3 has 14 residues. The ends lost 4 bases at V and 3 bases at J; junction bases unmatched: 6.

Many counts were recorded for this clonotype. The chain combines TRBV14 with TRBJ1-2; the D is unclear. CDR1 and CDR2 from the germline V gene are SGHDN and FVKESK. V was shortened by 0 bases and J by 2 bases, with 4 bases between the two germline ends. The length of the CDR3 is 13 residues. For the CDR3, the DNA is TGTGCCAGCAGCCAAGAGATCAACTATGGCTACACCTTC. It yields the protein CASSQEINYGYTF.

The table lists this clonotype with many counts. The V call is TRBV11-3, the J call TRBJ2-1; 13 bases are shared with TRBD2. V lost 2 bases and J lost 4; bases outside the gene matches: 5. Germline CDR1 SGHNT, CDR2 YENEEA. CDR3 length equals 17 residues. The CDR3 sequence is CASSLRQLAGGYNEQFF. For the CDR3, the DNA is TGTGCCAGCAGCTTACGCCAACTAGCGGGAGGGTACAATGAGCAGTTCTTC.

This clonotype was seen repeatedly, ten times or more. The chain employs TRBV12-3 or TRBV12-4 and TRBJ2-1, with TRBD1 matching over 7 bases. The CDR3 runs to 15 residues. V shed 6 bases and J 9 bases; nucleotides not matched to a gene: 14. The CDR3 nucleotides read TGTGCCAGCAGAATCGATCCGGAGACAGGGCTTGAGCAGTTCTTC. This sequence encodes CASRIDPETGLEQFF.